This entry concerns a single T cell receptor beta chain. Its antigen is unknown. This entry is derived from a study of identical twins. The germline gives CDR1 SGHTA, CDR2 FQGNSA. This CDR3 region has 16 residues. Germline trimming cut 1 base from V and 2 bases from J; bases unmatched to any gene: 5. TCRdb re-called the 5' RACE reads through MiXCR, storing one row per CDR3 protein. This sample yields some 500,000 distinct CDR3 sequences, of which about 20% are seen a single time; around 0.9% belongs to the top ten. General study findings and limits: Carriage of fewer insertions was seen in abundant cord blood beta clonotypes, whereas memory repertoires showed none. Excess twin sharing in beta out-of-frame sequences was weaker.

This sample also appeared in a second study, on T cells expressing NK-cell markers. According to that study: Leadership of the CD3+CD56-NKG2C+ fraction also belonged to these clonotypes in several donors. Expanded NKG2C+ T cell clones had unclear HCMV specificity.

This receptor was identified in a woman aged 18-29 years in good health. The specimen sequenced was CD4+ T cells sorted from blood. The rearrangement joins TRBV7-2 to TRBJ2-3; 8 nucleotides match TRBD1. CDR3 DNA: TGTGCCAGCAGCTTAGGGACAGGGTTGTCCACAGATACGCAGTATTTT. Residues: CASSLGTGLSTDTQYF.